This T cell receptor beta chain originates from a study of blood T cell repertoires in COVID-19. After removal of 4 bases from V and 0 bases from J, the junction contained 5 bases not matched to a gene. CDR3 length: 16 residues. Germline V gene sequence: CDR1 LGHDT, CDR2 YNNKEL (reference sequence). Sequencing was performed with immunoSEQ multiplex PCR; in TCRdb, only in-frame clones are kept and a portion is missing. The sample has 200,000 to 300,000 clones, roughly 81% seen once. The specimen sequenced was peripheral blood. The V gene is TRBV3-1 (or the pseudogene TRBV3-2), the J gene TRBJ2-2, with 7 bases aligning to TRBD1. This sequence was found in a man aged 45-65 years with acute or convalescent COVID-19. CDR3 residues: CASSLRGTANTGELFF. The CDR3 DNA sequence: TGTGCCAGCAGCCTCCGAGGGACAGCGAACACCGGGGAGCTGTTTTTT.